This T cell receptor beta chain was captured by sequencing in a study of blood T cells in healthy people across ages. For the second PCR, which ran for about 6 to 12 cycles, a sample-barcoded 5' primer and a J-beta primer mix were used. TCRdb analysed the 5' RACE reads with MiXCR anew, one entry per CDR3 protein. The repertoire consists of fewer than 1.5 million distinct CDR3 sequences, with approximately 42% occurring once and the leading ten covering roughly 7.9%. Sequences were obtained from blood. This clonotype was sampled from a woman aged 18 to 35 in good health.

The CDR3 bases are TGTGCCAGCAGGTACGGGACTAGCGGCTACAATGAGCAGTTCTTC. Amino acid sequence: CASRYGTSGYNEQFF. The chain couples TRBV2 to TRBJ2-1, with 11 bases identical to TRBD2. Per the germline V gene, CDR1 is SNHLY and CDR2 is FYNNEI. The CDR3 runs to 15 residues. J lost 3 bases, V lost 6 bases, and 4 bases had no gene match.